The rows below give T cell receptor beta chains drawn from one sample of a study of shared clonotypes between healthy human individuals. The table came from immunoSEQ multiplex PCR; TCRdb's copy has only in-frame clones and leaves some out. The repertoire holds about 490,000 clones, with 75% to 85% as singletons. What was sequenced was PBMCs. The receptors here all came from a woman in her forties in good health. Some clones in this sample may be carry-over from other donors' samples. Each CDR3 is given without its conserved first and last residue.

CDR3aa	j_gene	v_gene
ASSDPGTSGGPYNEQF	TRBJ2-1	TRBV19
ASSQEGTPTFYEQY	TRBJ2-7	TRBV14
ASSLGNEKLF	TRBJ1-4	TRBV19
ASSPHPSTDTQY	TRBJ2-3	TRBV18
ASSQQGGGNSPLH	TRBJ1-6	TRBV27
ASKEQGASDEQF	TRBJ2-1	TRBV6-1
SDKTGKETQY	TRBJ2-5	TRBV29-1
ASSPRGTGEAF	TRBJ1-1	TRBV7-6
ASSLVGSYTEAF	TRBJ1-1	TRBV5-1
ASSQGVRLAGVDEQY	TRBJ2-7	TRBV4-1
ASSLTRDSYNEQF	TRBJ2-1	TRBV7-3
ASSPLAGAPQETQY	TRBJ2-5	TRBV5-4
ASSEGLNTEAF	TRBJ1-1	TRBV5-1
ASSPPDQPQH	TRBJ1-5	TRBV28
ASSSSVGVRTEAF	TRBJ1-1	TRBV7-9
ATSRDRANEKLF	TRBJ1-4	TRBV15
ASSPFGPPAGEQF	TRBJ2-1	TRBV27